Here is one T cell receptor beta chain with its context. The data originate from a study of blood T cell repertoires in COVID-19. Study background: The cDNA or gDNA used as material had been derived from T cells, B-cell-depleted T cells, or PBMCs.

In the authors' methods: Nucleated cell counts were estimated from reference gene primer amplification. Sequencing used immunoSEQ multiplex PCR; TCRdb keeps in-frame clones, though not all of them. V and J calls plus clone size are reproduced from that table; the DNA served to infer D and trimming. Of more than 450,000 clones detected, roughly nine tenths appear once; the ten largest clones hold under 0.85%. The V and J ends lost 7 bases and 0 bases, in that order; junction bases with no gene match: 7. The CDR3 has 18 amino acids. The V gene's germline CDR1 is SNHLY and CDR2 FYNNEI. The origin of this receptor is a woman aged 18-29 years who had recovered from COVID-19. The chain employs TRBV2 and TRBJ2-1, with 15 bases lining up with TRBD2. Sequenced material: PBMCs or T cells enriched from blood (not recorded which). The chain's CDR3 is CASTPGTSGGNSYNEQFF. CDR3 in DNA: TGTGCCAGCACCCCCGGGACTAGCGGGGGGAACTCCTACAATGAGCAGTTCTTC.